This TCR beta chain was recovered during a study of shared clonotypes between healthy human individuals (dated by TCRdb to about 2020). Study-wide context: The cohort included three men and two women between 18 and 49 years of age. To estimate repertoire size and how much clonotype sharing occurs between individuals, the study deeply sequenced the blood TCR repertoires of five healthy adults. For each donor, three plates each were used for CD4 naive and CD4 memory, two plates were used for CD8 naive, and one plate was used for CD8 memory. Leukapheresis yielded between about 0.8 and 8.9 billion PBMCs per donor. Libraries were prepared and TCR repertoires were sequenced by different laboratories using diverse techniques, in order to increase sequencing depth and limit assay-specific biases.

Points the paper makes about the study in general: Incomplete sequencing was indicated by rarefaction of sorted-subset datasets, despite the large sequencing depth. Larger estimated clonotype richness was generally found for naive subsets than for memory subsets. Pairwise subsampling indicated that sequencing depth was expected to affect the degree of clonotype sharing among donors. Compared with non-shared clonotypes, the clonotypes found in all four sorted-subset donors had higher generation probabilities. Sampling was restricted to blood, and TCR repertoires in tissue are likely to differ from TCR repertoires in blood. The genetic and exposure-history diversity represented was limited by the small number of donors. Sharing across a few donors was observed for roughly 5.4% of naive CD4, about 3.2% of naive CD8, 2.3% of memory CD4, and around 0.4% of memory CD8 clonotypes.

Using the deep immunoSEQ assay, TCR CDR3 regions were amplified from genomic DNA by multiplex PCR. For each cell subset, the extracted genomic DNA was distributed evenly across all wells of several immunoSEQ 96-well plates, and each plate served as one replicate. For sorted subsets, roughly 200 ng genomic DNA, equal to about 30,000 T cell genomes, was loaded into each replicate PCR. The purified libraries were quantified using a Qubit 3.0 fluorometer, sized with a Bioanalyzer 2100, and then quantified again using the KAPA Library Quantification kit. Each immunoSEQ 96-well plate was sequenced on its own single-read 150-cycle Illumina NextSeq 550 flow cell. The paper's data handling went like this. The immunoSEQ output contained only junctional sequences without quality scores, so filtering could not match that applied to full-length reads. To assign V/J genes and CDR3, sequences were annotated using PyIR, a Python wrapper for IgBLAST v1.9, with IMGT germline references. Reads were filtered out if the reads had weak V/J assignments (E-value above 1e-6), no CDR3, stop codons, out-of-frame junctions, or ambiguous translated residues. V3J clonotypes were defined as sequences sharing an identical inferred V gene, J gene, and CDR3 amino acid sequence. To compute the percentage overlap between repertoires, the number of shared unique clonotypes was divided by the size of the smaller repertoire. Richness of each repertoire was evaluated using RTK rarefaction, the Chao1 estimator, and Recon v2.1 estimates of unobserved clonotypes. Generation probabilities were computed with OLGA for all TCRbeta clonotypes obtained by the gDNA method from a few donors. The table comes from immuneACCESS by way of TCRdb, which keeps in-frame sequences with V and J called. Part of the clones is missing from these tables; in studies checked, under half for an unresolved V gene and the rest for unknown reasons. For V, J and clone size, that table is used; D and trimming come from the DNA. The table for this sample lists a few hundred thousand clones; roughly 84% of them were counted only once. About 17% of the sample is taken by the ten largest.

From the cysteine up to the phenylalanine, the CDR3 has a length of 13 residues. CDR3 DNA only is kept here, 39 bases in frame from base 1. Trimmed from V: 2 bases; trimmed from J: 5 bases; junction bases lacking a gene match: 1. CDR1 and CDR2 were assigned from the germline V gene as MNHEY and SVGAGI. Healthy HIV-negative adults with no recently reported acute infections or vaccinations were included as donors. Every donor was a Caucasian adult living in Nashville, Tennessee, USA. CD8 memory samples combined magnetically selected CD45RO+ cells with CCR7-negative CD45RA+ effector memory (TemRA) cells. After blood collection by leukapheresis, PBMCs were isolated using Ficoll-Histopaque density gradient centrifugation and then cryopreserved in the vapor phase of liquid nitrogen. Analytical flow cytometry was used to check the purity and quantity of every magnetically sorted T cell population. Each sorted fraction had its genomic DNA isolated and then quantified by UV absorbance on a Nanodrop 2000c.

About this clone: It lacks a known antigen. Base qualities are not recorded, but no much larger clone differs from it by a single base. Additional DNA sequences in this sample encode the identical CDR3.

Sample: memory CD8+ T cells sorted from blood. The cell subset or site label corresponds to: CD45RO+ cells pooled with CCR7-negative TemRA cells. The sequence was obtained from a man between 18 and 35 years old in good health. The receptor chain draws on TRBV6-5 and TRBJ2-7, with TRBD1 matching 9 junction bases. The CDR3 has the sequence CASSYDRGNEQYF. The DNA reads as follows: TGTGCCAGCAGTTACGACAGGGGGAACGAGCAGTACTTC.